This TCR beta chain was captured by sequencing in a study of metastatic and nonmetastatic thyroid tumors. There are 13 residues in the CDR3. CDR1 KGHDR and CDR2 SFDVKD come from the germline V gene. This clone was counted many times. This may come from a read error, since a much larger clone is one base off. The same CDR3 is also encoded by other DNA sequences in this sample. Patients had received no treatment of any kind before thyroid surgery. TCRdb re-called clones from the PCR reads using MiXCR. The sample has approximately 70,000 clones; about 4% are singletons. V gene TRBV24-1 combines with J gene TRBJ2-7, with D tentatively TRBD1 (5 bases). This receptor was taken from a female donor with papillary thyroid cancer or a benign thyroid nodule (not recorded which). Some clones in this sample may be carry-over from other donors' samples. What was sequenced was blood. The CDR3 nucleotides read TGTGCCACCAGTGCCCAGGGCTCCTATGAGCAGTACTTC. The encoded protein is CATSAQGSYEQYF.